Listed below are T cell receptor beta chains from one sample, sequenced in a study of cytomegalovirus exposure and HLA in healthy donors. The protocol was immunoSEQ multiplex PCR, while the TCRdb copy is restricted to in-frame clones and leaves out a portion. The top ten clones hold over 3.5% of a sample with 200,000 to 250,000 clones, 78% of them seen once. Sequenced: PBMCs. The receptors derive from a male donor in good health and CMV-seronegative. Each CDR3 is given with its conserved first and last residue. Each record gives: D gene, J gene, clone size, V gene, CDR3 DNA, CDR3 protein. D genes are given only for firm matches. Size is stated for part of the rows, as once, few or many counts, or as a class when the clone is expanded.

TRBD1,TRBJ1-4,NA,TRBV7-2,TGTGCCACCTCCGGGGACAGTAATGAAAAACTGTTTTTT,CATSGDSNEKLFF
NA,TRBJ2-4,NA,TRBV18,TGTGCCAGCTCACCAGTGGTCTCAGGTTTAGCCAAAAACATTCAGTACTTC,CASSPVVSGLAKNIQYF
TRBD2,TRBJ2-7,NA,TRBV28,TGTGCCAGCACGGTAGCGGGCAGCTCCTACGAGCAGTACTTC,CASTVAGSSYEQYF
NA,TRBJ1-2,NA,TRBV6-5,TGTGCCAGCAGTTACGACGCGGATCCTAACTATGGCTACACCTTC,CASSYDADPNYGYTF
NA,TRBJ2-3,NA,TRBV5-4,TGTGCCAGCAGCTCCAGACAGGGCACAGATACGCAGTATTTT,CASSSRQGTDTQYF
TRBD1,TRBJ1-6,NA,TRBV18,TGTGCCAGCTCTCCGGTGAGGGACAGTTCACCCCTCCACTTT,CASSPVRDSSPLHF
NA,TRBJ2-2,NA,TRBV19,TGTGCCAGTGGGACTGACACCGGGGAGCTGTTTTTT,CASGTDTGELFF
NA,TRBJ1-2,NA,TRBV18,TGTGCCAGCTCACCACCGGGGGCGCATGGCTACACCTTC,CASSPPGAHGYTF
TRBD1,TRBJ2-1,NA,TRBV2,TGTGCCAGCAGTTTTCTTTCCGGGACAGGGTATGGTGAGCAGTTCTTC,CASSFLSGTGYGEQFF
TRBD1,TRBJ2-2,NA,TRBV19,TGTGCCAGTAGTATTCCGGACAGGGGGCCTACCGGGGAGCTGTTTTTT,CASSIPDRGPTGELFF
TRBD1,TRBJ1-1,NA,TRBV5-4,TGTGCCAGCAGCAATCAGGGGGCCACTGAAGCTTTCTTT,CASSNQGATEAFF
NA,TRBJ2-1,NA,TRBV19,TGTGCCAGCGGGTTCGGTGGGGGGTACAATGAGCAGTTCTTC,CASGFGGGYNEQFF
NA,TRBJ2-1,NA,TRBV28,TGTGCCAGCAGCCGGACTCCTACCTACAATGAGCAGTTCTTC,CASSRTPTYNEQFF
NA,TRBJ2-7,NA,TRBV5-8,TGTGCCAGCAGCTCGGGGTCCAACAGGGTAAGCTACGAGCAGTACTTC,CASSSGSNRVSYEQYF
TRBD1,TRBJ1-4,NA,TRBV28,TGTGCCAGCAGTTTACTAGGGGACAGGGGGCTGGAAAAACTGTTTTTT,CASSLLGDRGLEKLFF
NA,TRBJ1-1,NA,TRBV19,TGTGCCAGTCGCCCCCGGGGGAACACTGAAGCTTTCTTT,CASRPRGNTEAFF
TRBD1,TRBJ1-5,NA,TRBV30,TGTGCCTGGAGTCAGGAGGGGGCTAGCAATCAGCCCCAGCATTTT,CAWSQEGASNQPQHF
TRBD2,TRBJ2-1,NA,TRBV5-1,TGCGCCAGCAGCCCCGGGACTAGCTCCTTCGGGTCCTACAATGAGCAGTTCTTC,CASSPGTSSFGSYNEQFF
TRBD1,TRBJ1-2,NA,TRBV11-2,TGTGCCAGCAGCACGCGGACAGGGGTTTACGGCTACACCTTC,CASSTRTGVYGYTF
NA,TRBJ2-3,NA,TRBV5-3,TGTGCCAGAAGCAATTCAGTGGTAGCGGATTGCACAGATACGCAGTATTTT,CARSNSVVADCTDTQYF
NA,TRBJ2-2,NA,TRBV7-9,TGTGCCAGCAGCCCGGAAGGAGCTTCCACCGGGGAGCTGTTTTTT,CASSPEGASTGELFF
TRBD2,TRBJ2-1,NA,TRBV28,TGTGCCAGCAGCCTGACTAGCGGGAAGGGCAATGAGCAGTTCTTC,CASSLTSGKGNEQFF
NA,TRBJ1-6,NA,TRBV6-1,TGTGCCAGCAGCGCTATACAGGGCTATAATTCACCCCTCCACTTT,CASSAIQGYNSPLHF
NA,TRBJ2-2,few,TRBV9,TGTGCCAGCAGCGTTGGTACTCCCGGGTCCGGGGAGCTGTTTTTT,CASSVGTPGSGELFF
TRBD2,TRBJ2-7,NA,TRBV4-1,TGCGCCAGCAGCCAAGCCCGGACTAGCGGGAGCTCCTACGAGCAGTACTTC,CASSQARTSGSSYEQYF
NA,TRBJ1-3,NA,TRBV21-1,TGTGCCAGCAGCGGTACCGGGGGCTCTGGAAACACCATATATTTT,CASSGTGGSGNTIYF
TRBD2,TRBJ2-7,NA,TRBV10-3,TGTGCCATCAGTGAGTCATTAGCGGGAGGGTACGAGCAGTACTTC,CAISESLAGGYEQYF
TRBD1,TRBJ2-7,NA,TRBV15,TGTGCCACCAGCAGGGGGGACAGCATGCAGTACTTC,CATSRGDSMQYF
TRBD2,TRBJ2-3,NA,TRBV6-5,TGTGCCAGCAGACCGGGGACTAGCGGGCGAGATACGCAGTATTTT,CASRPGTSGRDTQYF
NA,TRBJ2-5,NA,TRBV5-4,TGTGCCAGCAGCTTTAGAAAAGAGGGAGAGACCCAGTACTTC,CASSFRKEGETQYF
TRBD1,TRBJ2-7,NA,TRBV5-1,TGCGCCAGCAGCTTGGGACAGGGAAACGAGCAGTACTTC,CASSLGQGNEQYF
TRBD2,TRBJ2-7,NA,TRBV5-1,TGCGCCAGCAGCTTGGGACTAGCGGGAGCCTACGAGCAGTACTTC,CASSLGLAGAYEQYF
NA,TRBJ2-7,NA,TRBV27,TGTGCCAGCAGTTCCCAGACTACCTACGAGCAGTACTTC,CASSSQTTYEQYF
NA,TRBJ2-3,NA,TRBV5-4,TGTGCCAGCAGCACCAAGACTGGCACAGATACGCAGTATTTT,CASSTKTGTDTQYF
NA,TRBJ1-2,NA,TRBV28,TGTGCCAGCACCCCCAGGCACCTCTATGGCTACACCTTC,CASTPRHLYGYTF
TRBD2,TRBJ2-3,NA,TRBV5-1,TGCGCCAGCAGTCGGACTAGCGGTACAACAGATACGCAGTATTTT,CASSRTSGTTDTQYF
NA,TRBJ2-1,NA,TRBV6-5,TGTGCCAGCAGTTTAACAGGGTTCTCCTACAATGAGCAGTTCTTC,CASSLTGFSYNEQFF
TRBD1,TRBJ1-6,once,TRBV28,TGTGCCAGCAGTCGGACAGGGCCTAATTCACCCCTCCACTTT,CASSRTGPNSPLHF
NA,TRBJ2-5,NA,TRBV28,TGTGCCAGCAGTCCCCGGGTCCAAGAGACCCAGTACTTC,CASSPRVQETQYF
TRBD1,TRBJ2-3,NA,TRBV6-5,TGTGCCAGCAGGACCACACAGGGGAATACGCAGTATTTT,CASRTTQGNTQYF
TRBD1,TRBJ1-1,NA,TRBV10-1,TGCGCCAGCAGTGAGACAGGGGCGACAGCTTTCTTT,CASSETGATAFF
TRBD2,TRBJ2-2,NA,TRBV4-1,TGCGCCAGCAGCGCGCCTCCGGGACTAGCGGGAGGATACACCGGGGAGCTGTTTTTT,CASSAPPGLAGGYTGELFF
NA,TRBJ2-7,once,TRBV27,TGTGCCAGCAGCTTAACAGGGTTCTCCTACGAGCAGTACTTC,CASSLTGFSYEQYF
TRBD1,TRBJ1-3,NA,TRBV30,TGTGCCTGGGCGCCGGGACAGGGTATCAGAAACACCATATATTTT,CAWAPGQGIRNTIYF
TRBD1,TRBJ2-3,NA,TRBV6-5,TGTGCCAGCAGAAGAGACAGGGCGGGAGATACGCAGTATTTT,CASRRDRAGDTQYF
NA,TRBJ2-7,NA,TRBV4-1,TGCGCCAGCAGCCACGACACGGCAGGGGGGATCTACGAGCAGTACTTC,CASSHDTAGGIYEQYF
TRBD1,TRBJ2-6,NA,TRBV9,TGTGCCAGCAGTGGGGACAGGGGGGGTGGGGCCAACGTCCTGACTTTC,CASSGDRGGGANVLTF
TRBD1,TRBJ2-5,NA,TRBV5-6,TGTGCCAGCAGCTTGGAGACAGGGATTAAAGAGACCCAGTACTTC,CASSLETGIKETQYF